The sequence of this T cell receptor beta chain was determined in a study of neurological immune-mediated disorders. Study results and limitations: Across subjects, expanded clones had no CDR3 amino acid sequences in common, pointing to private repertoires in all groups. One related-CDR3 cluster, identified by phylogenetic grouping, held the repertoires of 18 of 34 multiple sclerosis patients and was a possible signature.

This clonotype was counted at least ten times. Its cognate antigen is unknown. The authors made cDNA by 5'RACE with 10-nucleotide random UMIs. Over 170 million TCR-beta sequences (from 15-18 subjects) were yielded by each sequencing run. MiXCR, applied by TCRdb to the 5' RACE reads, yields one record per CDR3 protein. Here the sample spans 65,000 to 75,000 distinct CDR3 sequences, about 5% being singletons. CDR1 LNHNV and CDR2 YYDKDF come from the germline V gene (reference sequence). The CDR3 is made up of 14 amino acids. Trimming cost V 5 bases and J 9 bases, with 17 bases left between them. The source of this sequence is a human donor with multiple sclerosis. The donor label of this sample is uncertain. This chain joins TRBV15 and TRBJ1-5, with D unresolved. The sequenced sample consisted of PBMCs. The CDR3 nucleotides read TGTGCCACCAGCTCGGGAGGCGTCCCACGGCCCCAGCATTTT. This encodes CATSSGGVPRPQHF.